This T cell receptor (beta chain) emerged from a study of identical twins. The study, taken as a whole, reports: Twins' surplus sharing was weaker for beta out-of-frame sequences.

Germline V gene sequence: CDR1 MGHRA, CDR2 YSYEKL. V lost 1 base to trimming and J lost 8 bases; unmatched junction nucleotides: 9. The CDR3 length is 17 residues. This clonotype was counted at least ten times. Its target is not known. Template switching (which added a universal primer site) was used, and cDNA carried unique molecular identifiers. MiXCR was run by TCRdb on the 5' RACE reads, yielding one entry per CDR3 protein. The repertoire holds about 900,000 distinct CDR3 sequences, with more than 9% as singletons. These data were also filed under a second study, of yellow fever vaccine responses in identical twins. Turning to that study: Twins reportedly appeared to share part of their vaccine T cell response while keeping part individual.

The material sequenced was PBMCs. The clonotype comes from a woman under 30 in good health. The chain couples TRBV4-1 to TRBJ2-1; 12 bases fit TRBD2. CDR3 protein: CASSQAPSGGVFYEQFF. CDR3 sequence (DNA): TGCGCCAGCAGCCAAGCTCCTAGCGGGGGGGTCTTCTATGAGCAGTTCTTC.